This T cell receptor (beta chain) was captured by sequencing in a study of post-analysis software for immune sequencing data. The study's findings and limits: Significantly lower normalized Chao1 diversity was seen in multiple sclerosis patients than in controls. Relative to controls, patients had about 5 TRBV segments at higher frequency, with TRBV5-6, TRBV5-1 and TRBV20-1 among these.

This CDR3 is 13 amino acids long. V was clipped by 3 bases and J by 4 bases, with 9 bases between them. Comment on this clonotype: Antigen: not known.

Unique molecular identifiers tagged the TCR beta cDNA libraries. From the PCR reads, TCRdb called clonotypes with MiXCR, one entry per CDR3 protein. The repertoire consists of roughly 650,000 distinct CDR3 sequences, with 55% to 60% occurring once and the leading ten covering around 11%. The J gene is TRBJ2-5, the V gene TRBV12-3 or TRBV12-4, with D possibly being TRBD2 (6 bases). The receptor comes from a girl aged 2-15 years with multiple sclerosis. Sequencing was carried out using blood. Here the CDR3 DNA reads TGTGCCAGCAGTTTGAACGGGAGAGAGACCCAGTACTTC. Translating gives CASSLNGRETQYF.